The 3 T cell receptor beta chains below were found in one sample sequenced in a study of OX40 agonist ivuxolimab in advanced cancers. Sequencing was performed with immunoSEQ multiplex PCR; in TCRdb, only in-frame clones are kept and a portion is missing. The table lists approximately 90,000 clones, about 88% of them singletons. The source material was CD4+ or CD8+ T cells sorted from blood, sampled in a trial of the OX40 agonist ivuxolimab. These TCRs come from an adult with an advanced solid tumor such as melanoma, head and neck, liver or kidney cancer.

The CDR3: CASSIAGSDTQYF. In DNA, the CDR3 is TGTGCCAGCAGTATAGCGGGGTCAGATACGCAGTATTTT. This chain uses TRBV25-1 with TRBJ2-3; 8 bases line up with TRBD2. The CDR3 is 13 residues long. Germline V gene data show CDR1 as MGHDK and CDR2 as SYGVNS. The V gene end was trimmed by 5 bases and the J gene end by 4 bases; junction bases not matched to a gene: 2.

The sample holds one count of this clone. The chain couples TRBV7-2 to TRBJ2-5; D unresolved. The end of the DNA aligns better with TRBJ2-7, so the J call may be wrong. CDR1 is SGHTA, CDR2 FQGNSA, per germline. The CDR3 runs to 14 residues. The CDR3, as DNA: TGTGCCAGCAGCTTACCGACTCGCTCCTACGAGCAGTACTTC. It encodes CASSLPTRSYEQYF.

This chain uses TRBV6-4 with TRBJ1-5, with D unresolved. Germline loops: CDR1 MRHNA, CDR2 SNTAGT. Deletions cut 3 bases from V and 7 bases from J, with 10 bases between. The CDR3 spans 13 residues. CDR3 in DNA: TGTGCCAGCAGTGAGATGGAAGGGCAGCCCCAGCATTTT. Translating it yields CASSEMEGQPQHF.